The T cell receptor beta chain described here comes from a study of beta chain features in type 1 diabetes. This clone was observed a handful of times. The antigen is not known. Other nucleotide sequences in the sample specify the same CDR3. Study-level points and caveats: The naive, central memory and Treg TCRB repertoires of patients appeared to be more similar to one another than those of healthy donors. Significant though moderate, a shortening of TCRB CDR3s appeared in all four CD4+ subsets of Type 1 diabetes patients.

Expressed TCRB transcripts were sequenced, since all the RNA that had been isolated was reverse transcribed. The table came from immunoSEQ multiplex PCR; TCRdb's copy has only in-frame clones and leaves some out. The data show more than 550,000 clones, over 12% seen once. Germline V gives CDR1 SGHRS, CDR2 YFSETQ. This CDR3 region has 14 residues. With 4 bases removed from V and 1 base from J, the gap between germline ends came to 11 bases. The TCR was taken from a man younger than 35 with type 1 diabetes. The genes are TRBV5-1 and TRBJ1-1; a weak D match, TRBD1 (5 bases). Sequences were obtained from naive CD4+ T cells from blood. This CDR3 reads CASSPGTGNTEAFF. The CDR3 coding sequence is TGCGCCAGCAGCCCAGGGACGGGGAACACTGAAGCTTTCTTT.